What follows describes a single T cell receptor beta chain. The antigen is unknown. CDR1 SGHVS and CDR2 FQNEAQ come from the germline V gene. CDR3 size: 15 residues. The J segment lost 8 bases and the V segment lost 4 bases, leaving 6 bases of the junction unmatched. The sample is drawn from a study of T cell repertoires in cytomegalovirus infection. About the study: Public TCR beta signature analysis indicated the presence of both CMV infection and matching HLA type. Whole-study findings and limits: Carriers of CMV and the relevant HLA type were discriminated by public TCR beta frequency. HLA-C-restricted CMV-specific TCR beta clonotypes prevailed in the ex vivo response.

In TCRdb, the reads were re-called with MiXCR into one record per CDR3 protein. The data contain 44,000 or so distinct CDR3 sequences, about 21% of them singletons. The J gene is TRBJ2-1, the V gene TRBV7-8, with TRBD2 matching 12 bases. The source material was CD8+ T cells from cultured PBMCs, sampled from culture after CMV antigen stimulation. The TCR was taken from a human donor in good health (CMV status not recorded). Some clones in this sample may be carry-over from other donors' samples. CDR3 sequence (DNA): TGTGCCAGCAGCTGGCGACTAGCGGGAGTGCATGAGCAGTTCTTC. Translated: CASSWRLAGVHEQFF.